This note documents a single T cell receptor beta chain sequence. The source of the sample is a study of blood T cell repertoires in COVID-19. Study context: Italy, Spain and the United States were the sources of the convalescent and acute COVID-19 samples. The cDNA or gDNA used as material had been derived from T cells, B-cell-depleted T cells, or PBMCs.

The CDR3 consists of 13 residues. In germline, CDR1 is DFQATT, CDR2 SNEGSKA (reference sequence). Between the trimmed V and J ends, which lost 3 bases and 3 bases, there was a span of 12 bases. In the study's own analysis: Amplifying reference gene primers gave estimates of nucleated cell counts. Produced via immunoSEQ multiplex PCR; TCRdb's table is partial and in-frame only. V and J calls and clone size come straight from that table; D and trimming were deduced from the DNA. In the table there are about 260,000 clones, 65% to 90% of which are singletons. Sequenced input: peripheral blood. This TCR was sampled from a human donor in a cohort sampled during active COVID-19. This chain uses TRBV20-1 with TRBJ2-7; D unclear. The CDR3 reads CSASPAANYEQYF. The CDR3 DNA is TGCAGTGCTAGTCCGGCAGCGAACTACGAGCAGTACTTC.